Below, 30 T cell receptor beta chains from the same sample are listed, as sequenced in a study of blood T cell repertoires in COVID-19. Produced via immunoSEQ multiplex PCR; TCRdb's table is partial and in-frame only. The sample consists of approximately 250,000 clones, 80% to 90% of them appearing once. The material sequenced was PBMCs or T cells enriched from blood (not recorded which). These receptors all come from a woman aged 40 to 55 who had been exposed to COVID-19.

This sequence joins TRBV18 and TRBJ1-1, with TRBD1 as a possible D gene (6 bases). Germline-derived CDR1 and CDR2 are KGHSH and LQKENI. Between the trimmed V and J ends, which lost 2 bases and 4 bases, there was a span of 11 bases. This CDR3 is built from 14 residues. The CDR3, as DNA: TGTGCCAGCTCACCAAACAGGGTAGGCACTGAAGCTTTCTTT. This encodes CASSPNRVGTEAFF.

V gene TRBV19 combines with J gene TRBJ1-2, with 8 bases lining up with TRBD1. J was trimmed by 8 bases and V by 10 bases; bases with no gene match: 9. The CDR3 runs 12 residues. Germline V gives CDR1 LNHDA, CDR2 SQIVND (reference sequence). The CDR3 reads CATHLTGDGYTF. In DNA, the CDR3 is TGTGCCACCCACCTGACAGGGGACGGCTACACCTTC.

The V call is TRBV7-2, the J call TRBJ2-3; 15 nucleotides match TRBD2. The germline V gene has CDR1 SGHTA and CDR2 FQGNSA. The CDR3 is 15 residues long. The V segment lost 6 bases and the J segment 4 bases; nucleotides outside the gene matches: 2. CDR3 amino acids: CASSRTSGRADTQYF. Written as DNA, the CDR3 is TGTGCCAGCAGTCGGACTAGCGGGAGGGCAGATACGCAGTATTTT.

The genes are TRBV6-5 and TRBJ2-3; 11 positions match TRBD2. The ends lost 2 bases at V and 5 bases at J; junction bases unmatched: 6. CDR3 length: 16 amino acids. Germline CDR1 reads MNHEY; CDR2 reads SVGAGI. The CDR3 nucleotides read TGTGCCAGCAGTTACCTTAGCGGGAGGGCCCAAGATACGCAGTATTTT. It encodes CASSYLSGRAQDTQYF.

The chain combines TRBV16 with TRBJ1-2, with a tentative D call TRBD1 (5 bases). This CDR3 has 16 amino acids. Germline CDR1 and CDR2: KGHSY and FQNENV. Trimming took 2 bases from V and 4 from J, leaving 17 bases between them. Here the CDR3 DNA reads TGTGCCAGCAGCCAAACGGCGTCAGGGTCCTTCTATGGCTACACCTTC. Protein: CASSQTASGSFYGYTF.

The chain is built from TRBV7-9 and TRBJ1-2; D possibly corresponds to TRBD1 (6 bases). The germline V gene has CDR1 SEHNR and CDR2 FQNEAQ (reference sequence). CDR3 size: 14 residues. With 1 base removed from V and 4 bases from J, the gap between germline ends came to 10 bases. CDR3 DNA: TGTGCCAGCAGCTTAGGCGACAGGTTCTATGGCTACACCTTC. Translating gives CASSLGDRFYGYTF.

The chain uses TRBV24-1 and TRBJ2-1; perhaps TRBD2 as D (6 bases). Germline V lookup: CDR1 KGHDR, CDR2 SFDVKD. The CDR3 has 13 residues. Between the trimmed V and J ends, which lost 8 bases and 7 bases, there was a span of 14 bases. CDR3 in amino acids: CATTGVGFNEQFF. As DNA, the CDR3 is TGTGCCACCACGGGAGTGGGTTTTAATGAGCAGTTCTTC.

This chain links TRBV29-1 with TRBJ2-5; TRBD2 matches at 10 bases. There are 14 residues in the CDR3. Germline V lookup: CDR1 SQVTM, CDR2 ANQGSEA. V lost 8 bases and J lost 1; bases outside the gene matches: 7. CDR3 amino acids: CSIILAGVQETQYF. The CDR3 DNA reads TGCAGCATCATTCTAGCGGGGGTCCAAGAGACCCAGTACTTC. Combining the CDR3 with reference TRBV29-1 and TRBJ2-5 gives the whole variable domain SAVISQKPSRDICQRGTSLTIQCQVDSQVTMMFWYRQQPGQSLTLIATANQGSEATYESGFVIDKFPISRPNLTFSTLTVSNMSPEDSSIYLCSIILAGVQETQYFGPGTRLLVL.

This chain joins TRBV2 and TRBJ1-4; D remains unclear. The CDR3 extends over 14 amino acids. Germline CDR1 is SNHLY and CDR2 is FYNNEI. Trimming stripped 7 bases from V and 8 bases from J, with 17 bases between. CDR3 residues: CASTPRRVGEKLFF. CDR3 DNA sequence: TGTGCCAGCACTCCAAGGAGGGTGGGGGAAAAACTGTTTTTT.

The chain has TRBV11-2 and TRBJ2-1, with no clear D. Trimming removed 2 bases at V and 8 bases at J, with 7 bases between. CDR1 and CDR2 (germline): SGHAT, FQNNGV. The CDR3 has 12 amino acids. The CDR3 region has the DNA TGTGCCAGCAGCTTACCCCCCGATGAGCAGTTCTTC. It codes for CASSLPPDEQFF.

This chain uses TRBV5-1 with TRBJ1-1; the match to TRBD1 covers 11 bases. The germline CDR1 and CDR2 sequences are SGHRS and YFSETQ. The CDR3 runs 15 residues. With 2 bases clipped from V and 5 bases from J, the junction kept 5 bases outside the gene matches. The CDR3 DNA sequence: TGCGCCAGCAGCTTCGGGACAGGGGGTCGGACTGAAGCTTTCTTT. Its protein is CASSFGTGGRTEAFF.

J is TRBJ1-2 and V is TRBV6-2 or TRBV6-3; D remains ambiguous. The CDR3 length is 13 residues. V was shortened by 2 bases and J by 4 bases, with 8 bases between the two germline ends. Germline values: CDR1 MNHEY, CDR2 SVGEGT. The CDR3 DNA is TGTGCCAGCAGTTACGAACAGATCTATGGCTACACCTTC. This sequence encodes CASSYEQIYGYTF.

The rearrangement joins TRBV7-8 to TRBJ2-7; D uncertain. Trimming left V 1 base short and J 4 bases short, with 8 bases between. Germline values: CDR1 SGHVS, CDR2 FQNEAQ. The CDR3 has 13 residues. The CDR3 spells CASSLDRPYEQYF. The CDR3 DNA reads TGTGCCAGCAGCTTAGATCGTCCGTACGAGCAGTACTTC.

The chain recombines TRBV3-1 (or the pseudogene TRBV3-2) with TRBJ2-2, with TRBD2 matching 14 bases. Losses at the gene ends were 2 bases for V and 7 bases for J; bases not matched to a gene: 9. The CDR3 is 18 amino acids. CDR1 is LGHDT, CDR2 YNNKEL, per germline (reference sequence). CDR3 DNA sequence: TGTGCCAGCAGCCAAAAACCGGGACTAGCGGGAGTTATCGGGGAGCTGTTTTTT. It specifies CASSQKPGLAGVIGELFF.

This chain joins TRBV21-1 and TRBJ1-3. TRBV21-1 is a pseudogene. The CDR3 has 20 residues. As DNA, the CDR3 is TGTGCCAGCAGCCCGGAGGTACAGCCCCACATGCTTCTCTCTGGAAACACCATATATTTT. As protein: CASSPEVQPHMLLSGNTIYF.

The chain combines TRBV18 with TRBJ2-5, with D possibly TRBD1 on 5 matching bases. V was clipped by 2 bases and J by 3 bases, with 16 bases between them. CDR1 is KGHSH, CDR2 LQKENI, per germline. The CDR3 is 16 residues long. As DNA, the CDR3 is TGTGCCAGCTCACCAATGTGGCAGGGCGGTGAAGAGACCCAGTACTTC. Amino acids: CASSPMWQGGEETQYF. Looking up the rest from reference TRBV18 and TRBJ2-5 gives the full variable domain: NAGVMQNPRHLVRRRGQEARLRCSPMKGHSHVYWYRQLPEEGLKFMVYLQKENIIDESGMPKERFSAEFPKEGPSILRIQQVVRGDSAAYFCASSPMWQGGEETQYFGPGTRLLVL.

This rearrangement joins TRBV19 to TRBJ1-3; D might be TRBD1 (5 bases). The CDR3 totals 16 residues. CDR1 is LNHDA, CDR2 SQIVND, per germline (reference sequence). With 1 base removed from V and 4 bases from J, the gap between germline ends came to 14 bases. CDR3 loop: CASSIVVGGVGNTIYF. In DNA, the CDR3 is TGTGCCAGTAGTATAGTGGTTGGGGGGGTCGGAAACACCATATATTTT. Drawing the rest from reference TRBV19 and TRBJ1-3, the complete variable domain is DGGITQSPKYLFRKEGQNVTLSCEQNLNHDAMYWYRQDPGQGLRLIYYSQIVNDFQKGDIAEGYSVSREKKESFPLTVTSAQKNPTAFYLCASSIVVGGVGNTIYFGEGSWLTVV.

This clone was recorded a few times. The chain carries TRBV10-3 and TRBJ2-7; 11 bases align to TRBD1. This CDR3 has 14 residues. V trimming: 7 bases; J trimming: 1 base; junction bases outside the gene matches: 3. The germline CDR1 and CDR2 sequences are ENHRY and SYGVKD. In DNA, the CDR3 is TGTGCCATCACCGGGGACAGGGGGTCCTACGAGCAGTACTTC. Amino acids: CAITGDRGSYEQYF.

The chain has TRBV29-1 and TRBJ2-1, with 9 bases matching TRBD1. Germline V gene sequence: CDR1 SQVTM, CDR2 ANQGSEA. This CDR3 has 13 residues. V shed 5 bases and J 3 bases; nucleotides not matched to a gene: 2. The CDR3 DNA reads TGCAGCGTTCCGGGACAGGGCTACAATGAGCAGTTCTTC. Amino acid sequence: CSVPGQGYNEQFF.

J is TRBJ2-7 and V is TRBV11-3; D unresolved. The CDR3 contains 13 residues. Germline CDR1 reads SGHNT; CDR2 reads YENEEA. Trimming took 5 bases from V and 0 from J, leaving 8 bases between them. The CDR3 here is CASSTAPSYEQYV. Here the CDR3 DNA reads TGTGCCAGCAGCACAGCCCCCTCCTACGAGCAGTACGTC.

The CDR3 DNA follows: TGTGCCAGCAGTTTCTCTAGCGGTGTAAGGTACAATGAGCAGTTCTTC. Protein: CASSFSSGVRYNEQFF. This chain links TRBV2 with TRBJ2-1; 7 bases are shared with TRBD2. The CDR3 runs to 16 residues. The germline V gene encodes CDR1 SNHLY and CDR2 FYNNEI. V was clipped by 5 bases and J by 4 bases; unmatched bases: 11.

The chain uses TRBV4-3 and TRBJ1-3; no reliable D call. The CDR3 runs 15 residues. V gave up 4 bases and J gave up 0 bases, with 10 bases separating them. In germline, CDR1 is LGHNA, CDR2 YSLEER. The CDR3 DNA follows: TGCGCCAGCAGCCGCGGAACCGCCTCTGGAAACACCATATATTTT. Protein sequence: CASSRGTASGNTIYF.

The count of this clone is one. This sequence joins TRBV19 and TRBJ2-5; 12 bases line up with TRBD2. This CDR3 comprises 16 residues. Germline CDR1 and CDR2: LNHDA and SQIVND (reference sequence). The J segment lost 5 bases and the V segment lost 4 bases, leaving 8 bases of the junction unmatched. DNA of the CDR3: TGTGCCAGTAGTACCCTACGACTAGCGGGAGTGGAGACCCAGTACTTC. Encoded protein: CASSTLRLAGVETQYF.

Note on this clone: Additional DNA sequences in this sample encode the identical CDR3. J is TRBJ2-1 and V is TRBV5-1; a weak D match, TRBD1 (5 bases). The CDR3 contains 13 residues. Looked up from germline, CDR1 is SGHRS and CDR2 is YFSETQ. V gave up 1 base and J gave up 4 bases, with 6 bases separating them. CDR3 nucleotides: TGCGCCAGCAGCTTGACAGGATACAATGAGCAGTTCTTC. Protein product: CASSLTGYNEQFF.

The V and J genes are TRBV5-6 and TRBJ1-5; TRBD1 matches at 7 bases. The germline gives CDR1 SGHDT, CDR2 YYEEEE. CDR3 length: 13 residues. Trimming took 6 bases from V and 7 from J; bases not matched to a gene: 7. The CDR3 DNA reads TGTGCCAGCATACAGGGGTTGGGCCAGCCCCAGCATTTT. It codes for CASIQGLGQPQHF.

CDR3 sequence reads: CASAPGTEAFF. The CDR3 bases are TGTGCCAGCGCCCCCGGCACTGAAGCTTTCTTT. This sequence joins TRBV28 and TRBJ1-1, with D unresolved. The ends were cut back, 8 bases at V and 4 bases at J, with 8 bases in the middle. In germline, CDR1 is MDHEN, CDR2 SYDVKM. The CDR3 sequence is 11 residues long.

The chain joins TRBV3-1 (or the pseudogene TRBV3-2) to TRBJ1-6; D might be TRBD1 (5 bases). The germline CDR1 and CDR2 sequences are LGHDT and YNNKEL (reference sequence). There are 14 residues in the CDR3. Trimming took 0 bases from V and 9 from J, leaving 9 bases between them. For the CDR3, the DNA is TGTGCCAGCAGCCAAGATTGTCAGGGTTCACCCCTCCACTTT. Protein sequence: CASSQDCQGSPLHF.

In its sample, this clone was seen a few times. The V call is TRBV7-6, the J call TRBJ1-6; D gene uncertain. CDR3 length: 15 residues. The germline V gene encodes CDR1 SGHVS and CDR2 FNYEAQ. Trimming removed 0 bases from V and 6 bases from J, with 9 bases in between. The CDR3 loop reads CASSLAPSGNSPLHF. In DNA, the CDR3 is TGTGCCAGCAGCTTAGCCCCTTCGGGTAATTCACCCCTCCACTTT.

The V call is TRBV19, the J call TRBJ1-1; D perhaps matches TRBD1 (5 bases). The CDR3 consists of 14 residues. The germline V gene encodes CDR1 LNHDA and CDR2 SQIVND (reference sequence). With 7 bases removed from V and 4 bases from J, the gap between germline ends came to 16 bases. Written as DNA, the CDR3 is TGTGCCAGTACCAAAGCGGGACGGAGCACTGAAGCTTTCTTT. It translates to CASTKAGRSTEAFF.

The J gene is TRBJ2-2, the V gene TRBV6-5; D possibly corresponds to TRBD2 (5 bases). This CDR3 has 13 amino acids. The V end lost 6 bases, the J end lost 3 bases, and 8 bases lay between the germline ends. Per germline, CDR1 MNHEY and CDR2 SVGAGI. The CDR3 sequence: CASRRDYTGELFF. In DNA form, the CDR3 reads TGTGCCAGCAGACGGGATTACACCGGGGAGCTGTTTTTT.